This T cell receptor beta chain was sequenced in a study of T cell responses to AZD1222 COVID-19 vaccine. This clone occurred once. Its target is unknown. Germline-derived CDR1 and CDR2 are SGHTA and FQGNSA. J gave up 0 bases and V 5 bases, and 7 bases lay outside the gene matches. The CDR3 consists of 15 residues. Using immunoSEQ multiplex PCR, the repertoire was profiled, and TCRdb retains in-frame clones only, with some absent. In the table there are 80,000 to 90,000 clones, 85% to 90% of which are singletons. Study-wide points: Samples come after the peak T cell response, not at day 14. Only a handful of individuals given AZD1222 were seropositive at baseline. Regions 160-218 and 743-854 held dominance among vaccine-associated CD4 TCRs, which spanned spike. Females outnumbered males among donors, who were mostly white British; clonal diversity was possibly underestimated.

The V call is TRBV7-2, the J call TRBJ2-7; 7 positions agree with TRBD1. The receptor was isolated from an adult who received the AZD1222 COVID-19 vaccine. The sample consisted of peripheral blood, taken 28 days after the second AZD1222 dose. DNA of the CDR3: TGTGCCAGCAGCGCCGACACAGGGGCCTCCTACGAGCAGTACTTC. Translating gives CASSADTGASYEQYF.